The 27 T cell receptor beta chains below come from one sample, sequenced in a study of blood T cell repertoires in COVID-19 (dated by TCRdb to 2019 to 2021). The receptor library was made with the immunoSEQ multiplex PCR assay. The clones in this table, taken by TCRdb from immuneACCESS, are in-frame only. Not every clone is retained; where verified, under half of the shortfall comes from an unresolved V gene, and the cause of the rest is unknown. This sample comprises some 42,000 clones, around 76% of them detected only once. Together, the top ten hold about a quarter of the sample. The sample consisted of peripheral blood. The receptors originated from a man older than 75 with acute or convalescent COVID-19.

The chain recombines TRBV3-1 (or the pseudogene TRBV3-2) with TRBJ2-5, with 13 bases aligning to TRBD2. V dropped 3 bases and J dropped 5; count of bases not matched to a gene: 6. Germline V gene sequence: CDR1 LGHDT, CDR2 YNNKEL (reference sequence). This CDR3 is built from 16 residues. In DNA form, the CDR3 reads TGTGCCAGCAGCCAGGGACTAGCGGGGATGGGTGAGACCCAGTACTTC. It codes for CASSQGLAGMGETQYF.

This chain uses TRBV2 with TRBJ1-1, with 7 nucleotides matching TRBD1. From germline, CDR1 is SNHLY and CDR2 FYNNEI. The CDR3 is made up of 15 amino acids. Trimming took 6 bases from V and 0 from J; bases not matched to a gene: 7. The CDR3: CASRSRTGLNTEAFF. The CDR3 region has the DNA TGTGCCAGCAGGTCCCGGACAGGCCTGAACACTGAAGCTTTCTTT.

The V call is TRBV27, the J call TRBJ1-1; tentatively, D is TRBD1 (6 bases). With 5 bases removed from V and 1 base from J, the gap between germline ends came to 11 bases. The CDR3 extends over 14 amino acids. The germline gives CDR1 MNHEY, CDR2 SMNVEV (reference sequence). CDR3 region: CASSSQGRNTEAFF. The CDR3 nucleotides read TGTGCCAGCAGTAGTCAGGGGAGGAACACTGAAGCTTTCTTT.

The V and J genes are TRBV7-9 and TRBJ2-1, with a possible D match to TRBD2 (6 bases). Germline V gene data show CDR1 as SEHNR and CDR2 as FQNEAQ (reference sequence). The CDR3 runs to 12 residues. Trimming took 8 bases from V and 7 from J, leaving 12 bases between them. The DNA for the CDR3 is TGTGCCAGCTTACTAGCAGGAAATGAGCAGTTCTTC. Protein: CASLLAGNEQFF.

The rearrangement uses TRBV6-5 and TRBJ2-1; the D is unclear. Germline CDR1 MNHEY, CDR2 SVGAGI. The CDR3 length is 15 residues. Trimming pared 6 bases from V and 0 bases from J, leaving 12 bases between. The chain's CDR3 is CASRSDKSSYNEQFF. Written as DNA, the CDR3 is TGTGCCAGCAGATCTGACAAGAGCTCCTACAATGAGCAGTTCTTC.

The chain links TRBV7-3 to TRBJ2-7, with TRBD2 matching over 7 bases. The junction had 2 bases not matched to a gene; V was cut back by 0 bases and J by 3 bases. Germline CDR1 is SGHTA and CDR2 is FQGTGA. The CDR3 has 14 residues. The CDR3 nucleotides read TGTGCCAGCAGCTTAACCAGCGGGGACTACGAGCAGTACTTC. Translating gives CASSLTSGDYEQYF.

J is TRBJ1-3 and V is TRBV7-9; maybe TRBD1 (6 bases). V lost 1 base, J lost 0 bases, and 10 bases lay in between. CDR1 and CDR2 (germline): SEHNR, FQNEAQ (reference sequence). The CDR3 runs 16 residues. CDR3 sequence: CASSLGGRGSGNTIYF. CDR3 bases: TGTGCCAGCAGCTTAGGAGGCAGGGGCTCTGGAAACACCATATATTTT.

V usage is TRBV4-2 and J usage is TRBJ2-5, with 9 bases fitting TRBD1. Unmatched junction bases numbered 6, after V lost 4 bases and J lost 0 bases. Per germline, CDR1 LGHNA and CDR2 YNFKEQ. The CDR3 runs 16 residues. CDR3 nucleotide sequence: TGTGCCAGCAGCCCCGGGACAGGGCAAAACCAAGAGACCCAGTACTTC. Protein: CASSPGTGQNQETQYF.

The J gene is TRBJ1-2, the V gene TRBV7-3; TRBD1 aligns across 10 bases. Germline V gives CDR1 SGHTA, CDR2 FQGTGA. V lost 8 bases to trimming and J lost 0 bases; unmatched junction nucleotides: 6. The CDR3 totals 15 residues. DNA of the CDR3: TGTGCCAGCGGACAGGGGGGATCCCCTAACTATGGCTACACCTTC. Its translation is CASGQGGSPNYGYTF. The whole variable domain, remainder taken from reference TRBV7-3 and TRBJ1-2, is GAGVSQTPSNKVTEKGKYVELRCDPISGHTALYWYRQSLGQGPEFLIYFQGTGAADDSGLPNDRFFAVRPEGSVSTLKIQRTERGDSAVYLCASGQGGSPNYGYTFGSGTRLTVV.

The rearrangement links TRBV11-2 to TRBJ1-2; D is perhaps TRBD1 (6 bases). V was cut by 4 bases and J by 8 bases, with 20 bases left in between. The CDR3 is made up of 15 amino acids. Germline V gene data show CDR1 as SGHAT and CDR2 as FQNNGV. DNA for the CDR3: TGTGCCAGCAGCTCCCCTCGCATGGCAGGGGAAGGCTACACCTTC. This encodes CASSSPRMAGEGYTF. The whole variable domain, filled in from reference TRBV11-2 and TRBJ1-2, reads EAGVAQSPRYKIIEKRQSVAFWCNPISGHATLYWYQQILGQGPKLLIQFQNNGVVDDSQLPKDRFSAERLKGVDSTLKIQPAKLEDSAVYLCASSSPRMAGEGYTFGSGTRLTVV.

This chain links TRBV12-3 or TRBV12-4 with TRBJ2-5; 8 bases fit TRBD1. The J segment lost 5 bases and the V segment lost 7 bases, leaving 6 bases of the junction unmatched. This CDR3 has 13 amino acids. For the CDR3, the DNA is TGTGCCAGCAACCAGGGGGCCCGTGAGACCCAGTACTTC. This sequence encodes CASNQGARETQYF.

CDR3: CASSPGTGLGSGDQPQHF. DNA of the CDR3: TGTGCCAGCAGTCCAGGGACAGGGCTGGGTAGCGGGGATCAGCCCCAGCATTTT. This sequence joins TRBV28 and TRBJ1-5; 9 bases fit TRBD1. Germline CDR1 MDHEN, CDR2 SYDVKM. V was pared by 5 bases and J by 5 bases, with 16 bases of the junction left unmatched. CDR3 length: 18 amino acids.

This clone was detected once. CDR3 sequence (DNA): TGTGCTAGTGGGACAGGGGGGGAGACCCAGTACTTC. Amino acids: CASGTGGETQYF. This chain joins TRBV12-5 and TRBJ2-5; 9 nucleotides line up with TRBD1. The CDR3 length is 12 residues. V gave up 6 bases and J gave up 5 bases; unmatched junction bases: 1. CDR1 LGHNT and CDR2 FRNRAP come from the germline V gene.

The J gene is TRBJ1-3, the V gene TRBV5-4; possibly TRBD1 for D (6 bases). The germline gives CDR1 SGHNT, CDR2 YYREEE (reference sequence). The CDR3 spans 14 residues. Deletions cut 1 base from V and 4 bases from J, with 9 bases between. CDR3 in DNA: TGTGCCAGCAGCTTGTCCAGGGGAGGAAACACCATATATTTT. This codes for CASSLSRGGNTIYF.

This chain connects TRBV19 to TRBJ1-2, with TRBD1 matching over 7 bases. Germline V lookup: CDR1 LNHDA, CDR2 SQIVND (reference sequence). The V gene end was trimmed by 6 bases and the J gene end by 7 bases; junction bases not matched to a gene: 17. The CDR3 loop spans 16 amino acids. For the CDR3, the DNA is TGTGCCAGTAGACTGGACAGGATATCGAAGAATCCTGGCTACACCTTC. This codes for CASRLDRISKNPGYTF. Drawing the rest from reference TRBV19 and TRBJ1-2, the complete variable domain is DGGITQSPKYLFRKEGQNVTLSCEQNLNHDAMYWYRQDPGQGLRLIYYSQIVNDFQKGDIAEGYSVSREKKESFPLTVTSAQKNPTAFYLCASRLDRISKNPGYTFGSGTRLTVV.

The chain carries TRBV30 and TRBJ2-2; 13 nucleotides line up with TRBD2. Germline V CDR1 and CDR2: GTSNPN, SVGIG (reference sequence). The CDR3 is 16 residues long. J was trimmed by 3 bases and V by 3 bases; bases with no gene match: 4. In DNA form, the CDR3 reads TGTGCCTGGAGACCCGGACTAGCGGGAGACACCGGGGAGCTGTTTTTT. It yields the protein CAWRPGLAGDTGELFF.

The chain uses TRBV2 and TRBJ2-6; 10 nucleotides align to TRBD1. The germline V gene has CDR1 SNHLY and CDR2 FYNNEI. This CDR3 has 18 amino acids. With 4 bases clipped from V and 4 bases from J, the junction kept 10 bases outside the gene matches. CDR3 in amino acids: CASSVTGTGVRGANVLTF. CDR3 nucleotide sequence: TGTGCCAGCAGTGTTACCGGGACAGGGGTTCGCGGGGCCAACGTCCTGACTTTC. The full variable domain, its missing parts supplied by reference TRBV2 and TRBJ2-6, is EPEVTQTPSHQVTQMGQEVILRCVPISNHLYFYWYRQILGQKVEFLVSFYNNEISEKSEIFDDQFSVERPDGSNFTLKIRSTKLEDSAMYFCASSVTGTGVRGANVLTFGAGSRLTVL.

The chain combines TRBV5-5 with TRBJ2-5, with 8 bases aligning to TRBD1. Trimming removed 4 bases from V and 5 bases from J; junction bases left unmatched: 7. The length of the CDR3 is 14 residues. CDR1 is SGHKS, CDR2 YYEKEE, per germline (reference sequence). The CDR3 DNA follows: TGTGCCAGCAGCCGGACAGGGACTGTGGAGACCCAGTACTTC. Translating it yields CASSRTGTVETQYF.

The V gene is TRBV13, the J gene TRBJ1-6; 8 nucleotides line up with TRBD1. J lost 10 bases, V lost 2 bases, and 4 bases had no gene match. Germline-derived CDR1 and CDR2 are PRHDT and FYEKMQ (reference sequence). This CDR3 comprises 14 residues. CDR3: CASSLNRGRSPLHF. Written as DNA, the CDR3 is TGTGCCAGCAGCTTAAACAGGGGGAGGTCACCCCTCCACTTT.

This clone appeared a single time. The genes are TRBV5-6 and TRBJ2-5, with 12 bases matching TRBD2. Unmatched junction bases numbered 7, after V lost 0 bases and J lost 1 base. The CDR3 runs 18 residues. From germline, CDR1 is SGHDT and CDR2 YYEEEE. The CDR3 DNA is TGTGCCAGCAGCTTGGCTCTAGCGGGAGGGCCTAGCCAAGAGACCCAGTACTTC. It is translated as CASSLALAGGPSQETQYF.

This clone has a handful of counts. The chain recombines TRBV20-1 with TRBJ1-5; 7 bases are a match to TRBD1. There are 16 residues in the CDR3. The germline gives CDR1 DFQATT, CDR2 SNEGSKA (reference sequence). V was pared by 3 bases and J by 0 bases, with 8 bases of the junction left unmatched. The CDR3 here is CSASQGGGYSNQPQHF. The CDR3 bases are TGCAGTGCTAGTCAAGGGGGCGGCTATAGCAATCAGCCCCAGCATTTT.

The V and J genes are TRBV3-1 (or the pseudogene TRBV3-2) and TRBJ2-3; 12 nucleotides agree with TRBD2. Germline V gene sequence: CDR1 LGHDT, CDR2 YNNKEL (reference sequence). The V and J ends lost 5 bases and 0 bases, in that order; junction bases with no gene match: 9. This CDR3 comprises 18 residues. The chain's CDR3 is CASSSTSGGPTSTDTQYF. Here the CDR3 DNA reads TGTGCCAGCAGCTCGACTAGCGGGGGACCAACTAGCACAGATACGCAGTATTTT.

Points on this clone: An end of the junction does not agree with germline; a read error may underlie this. Other DNA sequences within the sample encode an identical CDR3. The chain has TRBV11-3 and TRBJ1-2; D may be TRBD1 (5 bases). The CDR3 has 13 amino acids. Germline CDR1 is SGHNT and CDR2 is YENEEA. As DNA, the CDR3 is TGTGCCAGCAGCCCGACCGTAGGGGTTGGCTACACTTTC. Protein sequence: CASSPTVGVGYTF.

V gene TRBV5-1 combines with J gene TRBJ2-1; the match to TRBD2 covers 10 bases. The V and J ends lost 7 bases and 9 bases, in that order; junction bases with no gene match: 10. The CDR3 is 14 residues long. CDR1 SGHRS and CDR2 YFSETQ come from the germline V gene. For the CDR3, the DNA is TGCGCCAGCTCGGGGGAGCGGGGGGGTGTTGAGCAGTTCTTC. Amino acids: CASSGERGGVEQFF.

V is TRBV7-9 and J is TRBJ1-6, with TRBD1 as a possible D gene (5 bases). The V end was cut by 3 bases, the J end by 6 bases, with 9 bases between. This CDR3 spans 14 amino acids. The germline gives CDR1 SEHNR, CDR2 FQNEAQ (reference sequence). The CDR3 reads CASSFKTANSPLHF. CDR3 sequence (DNA): TGTGCCAGCAGCTTTAAGACAGCTAATTCACCCCTCCACTTT.

This rearrangement joins TRBV5-4 to TRBJ2-7, with no clear D. V was trimmed by 0 bases and J by 7 bases, leaving 5 bases between them. The germline CDR1 and CDR2 sequences are SGHNT and YYREEE (reference sequence). There are 11 residues in the CDR3. This CDR3 is CASSLGGEQYF. As DNA, the CDR3 is TGTGCCAGCAGCTTGGGAGGAGAGCAGTACTTC.

The V call is TRBV5-1, the J call TRBJ2-5; TRBD2 is a possible D gene (6 bases). The CDR3 is made up of 14 amino acids. Trimming removed 0 bases at V and 5 bases at J, with 11 bases between. The germline V gene has CDR1 SGHRS and CDR2 YFSETQ. The CDR3 protein is CASSLGAGSETQYF. The CDR3 DNA reads as TGCGCCAGCAGCTTGGGGGCGGGATCCGAGACCCAGTACTTC.